This T cell receptor (beta chain) was sequenced in a study of patients and donors after allogeneic stem cell transplantation. Per germline, CDR1 SGHAT and CDR2 FQNNGV. V shed 5 bases, J shed 2 bases, and the junction held 10 bases outside the gene matches. There are 19 residues in the CDR3. TCRdb reanalysed the RT-PCR reads using MiXCR and keeps one entry per CDR3 protein. Of 15,000 or so distinct CDR3 sequences listed, under 35% are singletons. The sample taken for sequencing was blood, either unsorted or a sorted T cell fraction (not recorded which). This rearrangement joins TRBV11-2 to TRBJ2-4; 15 nucleotides agree with TRBD2. The clonotype originates from a human donor who was either an allogeneic HSCT recipient or a stem cell or donor lymphocyte infusion donor (not recorded which). It is not recorded whose cells these are; they may come from a transplant donor. CDR3 protein: CASSPRTSGGAFTKNIQYF. For the CDR3, the DNA is TGTGCCAGCAGCCCTCGGACTAGCGGGGGGGCCTTCACCAAAAACATTCAGTACTTC.